This is a list of T cell receptor beta chains from one sample in a study of T cell changes during pregnancy in multiple sclerosis. Sequenced by immunoSEQ multiplex PCR; TCRdb stores in-frame clones only, minus some. The data contain tens of thousands of clones, around nine tenths of them seen just once; the ten biggest clones take up more than 0.3%. The sample in question was CD4+ T cells from peripheral blood mononuclear cells, obtained before pregnancy. All receptors come from a female donor with multiple sclerosis, enrolled in a pregnancy study. The CDR3 runs from the conserved cysteine through the conserved F or W. Rows give clone size only sometimes, using once, few, many, or a class for an expanded clone.

v_call	clone_size	j_call	cdr3_aa
TRBV4-2	.	TRBJ1-1	CASSQDLRQGGGDTEAFF
TRBV7-9	.	TRBJ2-1	CASSRRGGLTKRYNEQFF
TRBV7-9	.	TRBJ2-2	CASSGRDRGLPGELFF
TRBV6-5	.	TRBJ2-7	CASRPLDRFYEQYF
TRBV30	.	TRBJ2-7	CAWGQSYEQYF
TRBV19	.	TRBJ1-5	CASSAGTGGNQPQHF
TRBV28	.	TRBJ2-3	CATLGGVRTDTQYF
TRBV5-1	.	TRBJ2-5	CASSPGLAGGPGETQYF
TRBV5-6	.	TRBJ2-4	CASSLALPKTGDGKNIQYF
TRBV7-7	.	TRBJ2-4	CASSSRDTLAKNIQYF
TRBV6-1	.	TRBJ2-3	CASRGRAGGGDTQYF
TRBV5-6	.	TRBJ2-1	CASSPTSGRAHEQFF
TRBV7-8	.	TRBJ2-7	CASSKTPNEQYF
TRBV7-3	.	TRBJ2-3	CASSLLGTDTQYF
TRBV19	.	TRBJ1-4	CASSETGGNEKLFF
TRBV6-1	few	TRBJ1-1	CATRDRAVTEAFF
TRBV2	.	TRBJ2-1	CASSEALAYNEQFF
TRBV5-6	.	TRBJ2-7	CASSPRTGGDRYEQYF
TRBV29-1	.	TRBJ2-7	CSVGTGAYEQYF
TRBV7-9	.	TRBJ1-1	CASSLVRGLNTEAFF
TRBV7-9	.	TRBJ2-2	CASSLPGGQAGELFF
TRBV5-1	.	TRBJ2-1	CASSLAGGSSYNEQFF
TRBV7-2	once	TRBJ1-5	CASSLGGFNQPQHF